One T cell receptor (beta chain) is described in this entry. Original methodology: From reference gene primer amplification, estimates of nucleated cell counts were derived. The method was immunoSEQ multiplex PCR; TCRdb's version includes in-frame clones alone and lacks a portion of them. V, J and clone size are taken as reported in that table, and D and trimming were inferred from the DNA itself. The sample shows 150,000 to 200,000 clones, around 88% of them seen only once. The data stem from a study of blood T cell repertoires in COVID-19. Study-wide context: COVID-19 samples from acute and convalescent phases originated in the United States, Italy and Spain. Sources were T cells, B-cell-depleted T cells, or PBMCs; the material itself was cDNA or gDNA.

The CDR3 sequence is 15 residues long. Germline CDR1 reads MNHEY; CDR2 reads SMNVEV (reference sequence). V shed 8 bases and J shed 1 base, with 14 bases lying between them. The TCR sequence derives from a human donor in a cohort sampled during active COVID-19. Sequencing was done on a sample of peripheral blood. The chain joins TRBV27 to TRBJ2-2; D possibly corresponds to TRBD2 (5 bases). The CDR3 sequence is CASRTLTQNTGELFF. In nucleotides, the CDR3 is TGTGCCAGCCGGACTCTGACTCAGAACACCGGGGAGCTGTTTTTT.